The entry below gives a single TCR beta chain sequence along with its context. Per the authors' pipeline: By means of reference gene primer amplification, nucleated cell counts were estimated. Sequencing was performed with immunoSEQ multiplex PCR; in TCRdb, only in-frame clones are kept and a portion is missing. Clonal size and the V and J genes are those of that table, whereas D and trimming came from the DNA. The sample carries about 490,000 clones, approximately 85% recorded once. Trimming took 3 bases from V and 5 from J; bases not matched to a gene: 6. Germline-derived CDR1 and CDR2 are SGHNT and YENEEA. This CDR3 has 14 amino acids. The entry originates in a study of blood T cell repertoires in COVID-19. About the study: Collection of acute and convalescent COVID-19 samples took place in the United States, Italy and Spain.

J is TRBJ2-7 and V is TRBV11-3, with 8 bases lining up with TRBD1. The source is a human donor in a cohort sampled during active COVID-19. The sequenced sample was peripheral blood. CDR3 region: CASSFGQGINEQYF. The DNA for the CDR3 is TGTGCCAGCAGCTTTGGACAGGGTATCAACGAGCAGTACTTC.